This T cell receptor beta chain was identified in a study of cytomegalovirus exposure and HLA in healthy donors. Whole-study findings and limits: When a later analysis compared HLA-associated TCR beta chains with equally common others, the HLA-associated chains turned out to be more clonally expanded and to have lower generation probabilities.

Details on this clone: What it binds is unknown.

The PCR had 60 Vbeta and 13 Jbeta primers. TCRdb keeps only in-frame clones here, not all; method: immunoSEQ multiplex PCR. The table lists approximately 110,000 clones, with roughly 3.6% in the top ten. CDR3 length: 11 residues. The V gene's germline CDR1 is SEHNR and CDR2 FQNEAQ (reference sequence). V dropped 3 bases and J dropped 4 bases, with 3 bases sitting between them. The chain couples TRBV7-9 to TRBJ1-1, with D hard to call. The sequencing input was PBMCs. This TCR came from a man under 40 in good health and CMV-seronegative. CDR3 sequence reads: CASSLSTEAFF. CDR3 nucleotides: TGTGCCAGCAGCTTGAGCACTGAAGCTTTCTTT.